This T cell receptor (beta chain) was captured by sequencing in a study of cytomegalovirus exposure and HLA in healthy donors. The V segment lost 3 bases and the J segment 5 bases; nucleotides outside the gene matches: 5. Germline CDR1 SNHLY, CDR2 FYNNEI. The CDR3 consists of 15 residues. This clone occurred a few times. In the PCR, 60 Vbeta and 13 Jbeta primers were used. TCRdb keeps only in-frame clones here, not all; method: immunoSEQ multiplex PCR. Seen here are around 94,000 clones, around 68% observed once, and the top ten hold about 4.4%. The chain combines TRBV2 with TRBJ1-4, with TRBD1 matching 8 bases. Input material: PBMCs. This TCR came from a human donor in good health. The CDR3 region has the DNA TGTGCCAGCAGTGAGGGACAGGCGACAAATGAAAAACTGTTTTTT. This sequence encodes CASSEGQATNEKLFF.